This record looks at one TCR beta chain sequence and its context. The sample is drawn from a study of T cells in Graves' hyperthyroidism and ophthalmopathy. The CDR3 covers 17 residues. The V and J ends lost 1 base and 0 bases, in that order; junction bases with no gene match: 6. The V gene's germline CDR1 is LGHDT and CDR2 YNNKEL (reference sequence). Active moderate-to-severe ophthalmopathy, Clinical Activity Score at least 3, NOSPECS at least 4, under 3 months' duration. TCR beta CDR3 sequences were amplified from RNA transcripts. The HTBI primer set drove a first-round RT-PCR of the TCR CDR3. TCRdb re-derived calls from the multiplex PCR reads in MiXCR, one entry per CDR3 protein. The sample lists hundreds of thousands of distinct CDR3 sequences, 20% to 25% seen once, with around a third in the top ten.

This clonotype was obtained from a young man with Graves' ophthalmopathy. This rearrangement joins TRBV3-1 to TRBJ1-3; 7 bases align to TRBD1. The sample comprised blood. The CDR3 nucleotides read TGTGCCAGCAGCCAAGTCGCAGGGGGACTCTCTGGAAACACCATATATTTT. As protein: CASSQVAGGLSGNTIYF.